A single sample is the source of the 28 T cell receptor beta chains below, sequenced in a study of OX40 agonist ivuxolimab in advanced cancers. The repertoire was sequenced with immunoSEQ multiplex PCR; TCRdb's copy has only in-frame clones and lacks some. The sample shows about 38,000 clones, more than 70% of them seen only once. The source was CD4+ or CD8+ T cells sorted from blood, collected in a trial of the OX40 agonist ivuxolimab. These TCRs come from an adult with an advanced solid tumor such as melanoma, head and neck, liver or kidney cancer.

The genes are TRBV19 and TRBJ2-7; possibly TRBD1 for D (5 bases). CDR1 and CDR2 from the germline V gene are LNHDA and SQIVND (reference sequence). Trimming stripped 4 bases from V and 5 bases from J, with 12 bases between. This CDR3 has 13 residues. For the CDR3, the DNA is TGTGCCAGTAGTACCTCCCCAGGGAACGAGCAGTACTTC. Encoded protein: CASSTSPGNEQYF. Complete variable domain (other parts from reference TRBV19 and TRBJ2-7): DGGITQSPKYLFRKEGQNVTLSCEQNLNHDAMYWYRQDPGQGLRLIYYSQIVNDFQKGDIAEGYSVSREKKESFPLTVTSAQKNPTAFYLCASSTSPGNEQYFGPGTRLTVT.

For the CDR3, the DNA is TGTGCCAGCAGCTTGGCTGGAGATCAGCCCCAGCATTTT. Its protein is CASSLAGDQPQHF. This chain connects TRBV5-5 to TRBJ1-5; D uncertain. V gave up 0 bases and J gave up 5 bases, with 6 bases separating them. The CDR3 has 13 residues. Looked up from germline, CDR1 is SGHKS and CDR2 is YYEKEE (reference sequence).

This chain connects TRBV4-2 to TRBJ2-3; 11 bases are a match to TRBD2. The trim removed 1 base at V and 5 bases at J, leaving 5 bases unmatched. The CDR3 length is 16 residues. The germline V gene has CDR1 LGHNA and CDR2 YNFKEQ. In nucleotides, the CDR3 is TGTGCCAGCAGCCAAGGAATAGCGGGGGGGCGAGATACGCAGTATTTT. Translated: CASSQGIAGGRDTQYF.

The J gene is TRBJ2-7, the V gene TRBV2, with 7 nucleotides matching TRBD1. Germline lookup yields CDR1 SNHLY and CDR2 FYNNEI. J lost 4 bases, V lost 5 bases, and 5 bases had no gene match. The CDR3 has 13 amino acids. Written as DNA, the CDR3 is TGTGCCAGCAGTTGGCTCAGGGGGTACGAGCAGTACTTC. Translating gives CASSWLRGYEQYF.

V is TRBV11-2 and J is TRBJ2-7; a weak D match, TRBD2 (6 bases). This CDR3 is built from 13 residues. Trimming removed 5 bases at V and 2 bases at J, with 10 bases between. CDR1 is SGHAT, CDR2 FQNNGV, per germline. For the CDR3, the DNA is TGTGCCAGCAGCCTGGGACTCACCTACGAGCAGTACTTC. This translates into CASSLGLTYEQYF.

This clone was detected a few times. J is TRBJ2-1 and V is TRBV4-1; 9 positions agree with TRBD2. Germline loops: CDR1 MGHRA, CDR2 YSYEKL. With 0 bases clipped from V and 9 bases from J, the junction kept 15 bases outside the gene matches. This CDR3 region has 18 residues. The CDR3 protein is CASSQDAGGTSSKPEQFF. The CDR3, as DNA: TGCGCCAGCAGCCAAGATGCGGGAGGGACCTCATCGAAGCCTGAGCAGTTCTTC.

The genes are TRBV7-9 and TRBJ1-1; the D is unclear. Trimming took 4 bases from V and 3 from J, leaving 6 bases between them. The CDR3 covers 12 residues. CDR1 and CDR2 (germline): SEHNR, FQNEAQ (reference sequence). The CDR3 loop reads CASSSPYTEAFF. The CDR3 DNA reads TGTGCCAGCAGCTCCCCGTACACTGAAGCTTTCTTT.

The chain has TRBV6-5 and TRBJ1-2; D is ambiguous. V lost 0 bases to trimming and J lost 0 bases, with 8 bases between them. The CDR3 totals 15 residues. Germline CDR1 is MNHEY and CDR2 is SVGAGI. CDR3 coding DNA: TGTGCCAGCAGTTACTCGGGCCGGTCTAACTATGGCTACACCTTC. Residues: CASSYSGRSNYGYTF.

The chain employs TRBV11-2 and TRBJ2-5; 9 bases are a match to TRBD2. CDR1 is SGHAT and CDR2 is FQNNGV in the germline V gene. Trimming at V came to 7 bases and at J to 5 bases, leaving 14 bases not matched to a gene. The CDR3 is made up of 16 amino acids. CDR3 amino acids: CASTPTGGRVGETQYF. The CDR3 nucleotides are TGTGCCAGCACCCCAACCGGCGGGAGGGTGGGTGAGACCCAGTACTTC.

The chain employs TRBV30 and TRBJ1-1; TRBD1 aligns across 9 bases. Germline loops: CDR1 GTSNPN, CDR2 SVGIG (reference sequence). The CDR3 contains 13 residues. V gave up 2 bases and J gave up 4 bases; unmatched junction bases: 2. The CDR3 nucleotides are TGTGCCTGGAGTTACAGGGGGCTCACTGAAGCTTTCTTT. Translating gives CAWSYRGLTEAFF.

V and J are TRBV27 and TRBJ2-3; a possible D gene is TRBD2 (5 bases). The V and J ends lost 4 bases and 3 bases respectively, with 14 bases between them. The length of the CDR3 is 15 residues. Per germline, CDR1 MNHEY and CDR2 SMNVEV (reference sequence). The CDR3 coding sequence is TGTGCCAGCAGTTCCGTGGGAGCGAGGACAGATACGCAGTATTTT. The encoded protein is CASSSVGARTDTQYF.

The CDR3 spells CASSSVGEFYSYEQYF. In DNA form, the CDR3 reads TGTGCCAGCAGTTCAGTAGGAGAATTCTACTCCTACGAGCAGTACTTC. This chain joins TRBV27 and TRBJ2-7, with no clear D. V lost 4 bases and J lost 0, with 16 bases in between. Germline V CDR1 and CDR2: MNHEY, SMNVEV (reference sequence). The CDR3 contains 16 residues.

The chain combines TRBV7-2 with TRBJ2-2, with unresolved D. Trimming removed 6 bases from V and 0 bases from J, with 14 bases in between. The CDR3 covers 16 residues. Germline lookup yields CDR1 SGHTA and CDR2 FQGNSA. The DNA for the CDR3 is TGTGCCAGCAGTCGGACCGGAACCTCGAACACCGGGGAGCTGTTTTTT. Protein sequence: CASSRTGTSNTGELFF.

The rearrangement links TRBV6-5 to TRBJ2-7; no reliable D call. Deletions cut 7 bases from V and 5 bases from J, with 9 bases between. The germline V gene has CDR1 MNHEY and CDR2 SVGAGI. The CDR3 is 11 amino acids. As DNA, the CDR3 is TGTGCCAGCACCTTTCTACACGAGCAGTACTTC. As protein: CASTFLHEQYF.

V gene TRBV6-6 combines with J gene TRBJ1-2; TRBD1 might be the D (6 bases). Germline V gene sequence: CDR1 MNHNY, CDR2 SVGAGI (reference sequence). There are 13 residues in the CDR3. V shed 1 base and J shed 10 bases, with 13 bases lying between them. In DNA, the CDR3 is TGTGCCAGCAGTTACTTGGGGGGGGGCTTCTACACCTTC. Its protein is CASSYLGGGFYTF.

The CDR3 is CASSAQGGPQPQHF. CDR3 nucleotide sequence: TGTGCCAGCAGCGCCCAGGGGGGCCCTCAACCCCAGCATTTT. J is TRBJ1-5 and V is TRBV6-6; 7 bases match TRBD1. CDR3 length equals 14 residues. The ends lost 6 bases at V and 10 bases at J; junction bases unmatched: 12. The germline gives CDR1 MNHNY, CDR2 SVGAGI (reference sequence).

In its sample, this clone was seen once. The rearrangement joins TRBV5-6 to TRBJ1-2; D call uncertain. In germline, CDR1 is SGHDT, CDR2 YYEEEE. Between the trimmed V and J ends, which lost 6 bases and 1 base, there was a span of 10 bases. The CDR3 has 13 amino acids. The CDR3 sequence: CASTDPVNYGYTF. DNA for the CDR3: TGTGCCAGCACCGACCCAGTTAACTATGGCTACACCTTC.

The chain couples TRBV5-1 to TRBJ2-5, with D possibly matching TRBD1 (5 bases). The CDR3 loop spans 14 amino acids. CDR1 is SGHRS, CDR2 YFSETQ, per germline. V gave up 0 bases and J gave up 1 base, with 7 bases separating them. DNA of the CDR3: TGCGCCAGCAGCTTGGGACAGATCCAAGAGACCCAGTACTTC. Translated: CASSLGQIQETQYF.

This chain connects TRBV5-4 to TRBJ2-2; 14 bases map to TRBD2. Germline lookup yields CDR1 SGHNT and CDR2 YYREEE (reference sequence). V lost 3 bases to trimming and J lost 6 bases; unmatched junction nucleotides: 7. The CDR3 totals 17 residues. In nucleotides, the CDR3 is TGTGCCAGCAGCTCCCACGGACTAGCGGGAGGCCCCGGGGAGCTGTTTTTT. It translates to CASSSHGLAGGPGELFF.

This chain connects TRBV5-5 to TRBJ1-5, with no clear D. With 2 bases removed from V and 1 base from J, the gap between germline ends came to 10 bases. There are 15 residues in the CDR3. Germline V lookup: CDR1 SGHKS, CDR2 YYEKEE (reference sequence). The CDR3 bases are TGTGCCAGCAGCTTTTATGGGGTGAGCAATCAGCCCCAGCATTTT. This sequence encodes CASSFYGVSNQPQHF.

This chain joins TRBV6-1 and TRBJ1-2; 7 nucleotides match TRBD1. V lost 6 bases and J lost 3; bases outside the gene matches: 7. The CDR3 totals 14 residues. Germline CDR1 reads MNHNS; CDR2 reads SASEGT. This CDR3 is CASRARGQDYGYTF. In DNA form, the CDR3 reads TGTGCCAGCAGAGCGAGGGGGCAGGACTATGGCTACACCTTC.

This chain joins TRBV4-1 and TRBJ2-2; D may be TRBD2 (5 bases). This CDR3 has 17 amino acids. From germline, CDR1 is MGHRA and CDR2 YSYEKL. Trimming shortened V by 3 bases and J by 1 base, and 15 bases separated the two germline ends. The CDR3 DNA reads as TGCGCCAGCAGCCAGGGCGGGCTAACGGGGAACACCGGGGAGCTGTTTTTT. Amino acid sequence: CASSQGGLTGNTGELFF.

The chain joins TRBV5-1 to TRBJ1-5; D remains unclear. Between the trimmed V and J ends, which lost 0 bases and 7 bases, there was a span of 17 bases. The CDR3 sequence is 16 residues long. Germline loops: CDR1 SGHRS, CDR2 YFSETQ. CDR3 DNA: TGCGCCAGCAGCTTGGCCTTGGAGAGGGTCGGGCAGCCCCAGCATTTT. Its protein is CASSLALERVGQPQHF.

This chain uses TRBV7-2 with TRBJ2-5; 7 positions match TRBD2. Looked up from germline, CDR1 is SGHTA and CDR2 is FQGNSA. Losses at the gene ends were 1 base for V and 7 bases for J; bases not matched to a gene: 6. This CDR3 region has 14 residues. This chain's CDR3 is CASSLDLAVGTQYF. The CDR3 DNA sequence: TGTGCCAGCAGCTTAGATCTAGCGGTGGGGACCCAGTACTTC. The full variable domain, completed using reference TRBV7-2 and TRBJ2-5, is GAGVSQSPSNKVTEKGKDVELRCDPISGHTALYWYRQSLGQGLEFLIYFQGNSAPDKSGLPSDRFSAERTGGSVSTLTIQRTQQEDSAVYLCASSLDLAVGTQYFGPGTRLLVL.

The chain combines TRBV5-8 with TRBJ1-4, with 9 bases that match TRBD1. In germline, CDR1 is SGHTS, CDR2 YDEGEE. V shed 3 bases, J shed 0 bases, and the junction held 6 bases outside the gene matches. The CDR3 has 17 residues. The CDR3 region is CASSWRTGAATNEKLFF. The CDR3 DNA reads as TGTGCCAGCAGCTGGAGGACAGGGGCGGCAACTAATGAAAAACTGTTTTTT. Using reference TRBV5-8 and TRBJ1-4 for the parts outside the CDR3, the full variable domain is EAGVTQSPTHLIKTRGQQATLRCSPISGHTSVYWYQQALGLGLQFLLWYDEGEERNRGNFPPRFSGRQFPNYSSELNVNALELEDSALYLCASSWRTGAATNEKLFFGSGTQLSVL.

This clone was observed once. The chain couples TRBV15 to TRBJ1-4; TRBD1 is a possible D gene (5 bases). Germline CDR1 is LNHNV and CDR2 is YYDKDF (reference sequence). V was pared by 0 bases and J by 4 bases, with 12 bases between. The CDR3 is 16 residues long. The CDR3 here is CATSRDLGEINEKLFF. DNA of the CDR3: TGTGCCACCAGCAGAGATTTGGGGGAGATTAATGAAAAACTGTTTTTT.

This clone was seen a single time. The V and J genes are TRBV4-2 and TRBJ2-3, with 7 bases aligning to TRBD2. V was pared by 0 bases and J by 5 bases, with 11 bases of the junction left unmatched. Per germline, CDR1 LGHNA and CDR2 YNFKEQ. CDR3 size: 17 residues. DNA of the CDR3: TGTGCCAGCAGCCAAGAACACAGCGGGGAGGCAGGAGATACGCAGTATTTT. Its translation is CASSQEHSGEAGDTQYF.

This clone came up a few times. The chain recombines TRBV27 with TRBJ1-2, with D possibly matching TRBD1 (6 bases). V was shortened by 4 bases and J by 3 bases, with 15 bases between the two germline ends. Germline V gives CDR1 MNHEY, CDR2 SMNVEV (reference sequence). The CDR3 length is 15 residues. The CDR3 nucleotides read TGTGCCAGCAGTTCGGACAGCCCCCGGGACTATGGCTACACCTTC. Translating it yields CASSSDSPRDYGYTF.